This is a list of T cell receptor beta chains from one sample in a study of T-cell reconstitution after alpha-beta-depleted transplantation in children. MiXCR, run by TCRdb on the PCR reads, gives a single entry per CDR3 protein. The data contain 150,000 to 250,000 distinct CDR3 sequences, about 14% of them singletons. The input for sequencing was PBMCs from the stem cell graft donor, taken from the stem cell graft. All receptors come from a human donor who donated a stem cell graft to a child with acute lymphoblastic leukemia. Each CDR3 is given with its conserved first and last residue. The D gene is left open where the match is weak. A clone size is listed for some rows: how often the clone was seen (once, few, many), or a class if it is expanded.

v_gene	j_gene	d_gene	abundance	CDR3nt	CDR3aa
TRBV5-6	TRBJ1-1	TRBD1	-	TGTGCCAGCAGCGGGGCAGGGGGGCGGACTGAAGCTTTCTTT	CASSGAGGRTEAFF
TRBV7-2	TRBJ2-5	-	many	TGTGCCAGCACCATGACGGTAGAAGAGACCCAGTACTTC	CASTMTVEETQYF
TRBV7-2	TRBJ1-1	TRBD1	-	TGTGCCAGCAGCTTAGTTTCGCAGGGGGATGAAGCTTTCTTT	CASSLVSQGDEAFF
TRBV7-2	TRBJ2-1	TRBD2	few	TGTGCCAGCAGCTTAGGGGGTAGCGGGAGGGATGTGTTCTTC	CASSLGGSGRDVFF
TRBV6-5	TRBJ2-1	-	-	TGTGCCAGCGCCTTCAGGCGGAGGGCCGGTAATGAGCAGTTCTTC	CASAFRRRAGNEQFF
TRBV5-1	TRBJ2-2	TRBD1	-	TGCGCCAGCTCTCCCCGGACAGGGGAAACCGGGGAGCTGTTTTTT	CASSPRTGETGELFF
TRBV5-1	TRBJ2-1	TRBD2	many	TGCGCCAGCAGCTTGGCGAGGACTAGCGGAAGTGACTCCTACAATGAGCAGTTCTTC	CASSLARTSGSDSYNEQFF
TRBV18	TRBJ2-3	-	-	TGTGCCAGCTCATCAGCGCCAGGGAGAGATACGCAGTATTTT	CASSSAPGRDTQYF
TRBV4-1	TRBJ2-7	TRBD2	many	TGCGCCAGCAGCCAAACACTAGCGGGTGACTACGAGCAGTACTTC	CASSQTLAGDYEQYF
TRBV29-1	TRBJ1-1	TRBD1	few	TGCAGCACTAAGGGGGCGGCTAACACTGAAGCTTTCTTT	CSTKGAANTEAFF
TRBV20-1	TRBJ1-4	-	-	TGCAGTGGATCGCAGAATAATGAAAAACTGTTTTTT	CSGSQNNEKLFF
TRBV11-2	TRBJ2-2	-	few	TGTGCCAGCAGCTTTTTTGGTCTAGCAGCTCGGGGTACCGGGGAGCTGTTTTTT	CASSFFGLAARGTGELFF
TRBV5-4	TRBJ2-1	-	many	-	CASSFGQGYNEQFF
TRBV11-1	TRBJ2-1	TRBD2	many	TGTGCCAGCAGTTTAGACAGGCCTCTAAGAACTAGCGGGAGGCGCAATGAGCAGTTCTTC	CASSLDRPLRTSGRRNEQFF
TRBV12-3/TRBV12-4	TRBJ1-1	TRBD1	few	TGTGCCAGCAGTTCGGGACAGGGGGCTTCGGAGGCTTTCTTT	CASSSGQGASEAFF
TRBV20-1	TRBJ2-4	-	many	TGCAGTGCTTCGAGTTGGGGGAAGGTAATCGGAGCCAAAAACATTCAGTACTTC	CSASSWGKVIGAKNIQYF
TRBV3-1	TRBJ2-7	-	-	TGTGCCAGCAGCCAAGGTCCGGGTCCCCCCTACGAGCAGTACTTC	CASSQGPGPPYEQYF
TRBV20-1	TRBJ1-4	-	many	TGCAGTGCTCAACGAACGTCAGGGGCTGATGAAAAACTGTTTTTT	CSAQRTSGADEKLFF
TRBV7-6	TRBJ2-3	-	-	TGTGCCAGCAGCCACCAATCTCCGAGGAACACAGATCCGCAGTATTTT	CASSHQSPRNTDPQYF
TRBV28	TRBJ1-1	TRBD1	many	TGTGCCAGCAGTAGAACAGGGGACCTGAACACTGAAGCTTTCTTT	CASSRTGDLNTEAFF
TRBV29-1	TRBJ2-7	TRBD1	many	TGCAGCGCCGGACAGGACCGGGTTGGGGAGCAGTACTTC	CSAGQDRVGEQYF
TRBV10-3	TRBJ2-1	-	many	TGTGCCATCAGTGCTCCTCGTATAAGTGAGCAGTTCTTC	CAISAPRISEQFF
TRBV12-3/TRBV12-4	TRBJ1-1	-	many	TGTGCCAGCAGTTCGCCCAGGGGAACCATGAACACTGAAGCTTTCTTT	CASSSPRGTMNTEAFF
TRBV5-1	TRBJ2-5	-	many	TGCGCCAGCAGCTTGAATGGGGAGACCCAGTACTTC	CASSLNGETQYF
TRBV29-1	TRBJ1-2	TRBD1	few	TGCAGCGTTGGAGGGCCAAATACAGGGGGCTCTAACTATGGCTACACCTTC	CSVGGPNTGGSNYGYTF
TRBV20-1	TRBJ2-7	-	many	TGCAGTGCTCCCAAGGGCCGGGAGCAGTACTTC	CSAPKGREQYF
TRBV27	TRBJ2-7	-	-	TGTGCCACACGACAAGGAAGGACAGAGTACTACGAGCAGTACTTC	CATRQGRTEYYEQYF
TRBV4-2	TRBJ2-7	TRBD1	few	TGTGCCAGCAGCCGAAACCGGGACAGGCGAACCTACGAGCAGTACTTC	CASSRNRDRRTYEQYF
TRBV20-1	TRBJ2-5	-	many	TGCAGTGCGGCCCGGGACGTCCAAGAGACCCAGTACTTC	CSAARDVQETQYF
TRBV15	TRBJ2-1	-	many	TGTGCCACCGGATTTGTGGATGAGCAGTTCTTC	CATGFVDEQFF
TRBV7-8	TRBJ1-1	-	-	TGTGCCAGCAGCCCACACCGCGGTACTGAAGCTTTCTTT	CASSPHRGTEAFF
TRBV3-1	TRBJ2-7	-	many	TGTGCCAGCAGCCAAGATGGGCAGACGGCGCAGTACTTC	CASSQDGQTAQYF
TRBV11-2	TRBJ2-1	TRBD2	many	TGTGCCAGCAGGCGCGGACTAGCGGGAGAATTAAATGAGCAGTTCTTC	CASRRGLAGELNEQFF
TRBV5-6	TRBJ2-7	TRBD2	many	TGTGCCAGCAGCGCTACCGGGACTAGCGGATACGAGCAGTACTTC	CASSATGTSGYEQYF
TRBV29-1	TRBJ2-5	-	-	TGCAGCGTTGGAGGAGGGGGCTTCGAGGGCCGGGAGACCCAGTACTTC	CSVGGGGFEGRETQYF
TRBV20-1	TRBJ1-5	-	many	TGCAGTGCTAGCACCGCAGGGTTTGAGAATCAGCCCCAGCATTTT	CSASTAGFENQPQHF
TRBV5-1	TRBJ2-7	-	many	TGCGCCAGCAGCTTGGAGTCTGCAACCTACGAGCAGTACTTC	CASSLESATYEQYF
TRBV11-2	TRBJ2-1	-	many	TGTGCCAGCAGCTTAGTCGGGGAATTCTCCTACAATGAGCAGTTCTTC	CASSLVGEFSYNEQFF
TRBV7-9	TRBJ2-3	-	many	TGTGCCAGCAGCTTAAAAGCGGATCTGCGGACGGATACGCAGTATTTT	CASSLKADLRTDTQYF
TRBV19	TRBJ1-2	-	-	TGTGCCAGTACCAATTGGGAGGGCAAGTATGGCTACACCTTC	CASTNWEGKYGYTF
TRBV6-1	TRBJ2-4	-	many	TGTGCCAGCCAAGCAGGAGGGCAGGGCGGATGGTACTTC	CASQAGGQGGWYF
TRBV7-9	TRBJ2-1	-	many	TGTGCCAGCAGCGCGGACCTCCGGGATGAGCAGTTCTTC	CASSADLRDEQFF
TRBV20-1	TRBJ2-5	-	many	TGCAGTGCTAGAAGTAGGCGGGAACTGTACCAAGAGACCCAGTACTTC	CSARSRRELYQETQYF
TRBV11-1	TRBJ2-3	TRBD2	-	TGTGCCAGCAGGCAGGACCCGGGACTAGCGGGAGTAGTAGATACGCAGTATTTT	CASRQDPGLAGVVDTQYF
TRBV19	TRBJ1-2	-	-	TGTGCCAGTAGTCTACCCCCAGAGACCGGCTACACCTTC	CASSLPPETGYTF
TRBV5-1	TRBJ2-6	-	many	TGCGCCAGCAGCTGGGGGGACAACTCGGTAACTTTC	CASSWGDNSVTF
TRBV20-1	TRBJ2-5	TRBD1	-	TGCAGTGCTAGAGGATGGGACAGGGAGAACCAAGAGACCCAGTACTTC	CSARGWDRENQETQYF
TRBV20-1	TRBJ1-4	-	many	TGCAGTGCTAGACAAAAATGGCCAGCTAATGAAAAACTGTTTTTT	CSARQKWPANEKLFF
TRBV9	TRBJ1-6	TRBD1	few	TGTGCCAGCAGCGCCGGAGGACAGGGGGGGTCCTATAATTCACCCCTCCACTTT	CASSAGGQGGSYNSPLHF
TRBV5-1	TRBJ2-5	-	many	TGCGCCAGCAGCTCCCCTGGGAACCAAGAGACCCAGTACTTC	CASSSPGNQETQYF
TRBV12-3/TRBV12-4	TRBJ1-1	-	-	TGTGCCACTCACACGGGACTGAGGAACACTGAAGCTTTCTTT	CATHTGLRNTEAFF
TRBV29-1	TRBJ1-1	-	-	TGCAGCGTTGATTCCCTCAACCAAAACACTGAAGCTTTCTTT	CSVDSLNQNTEAFF
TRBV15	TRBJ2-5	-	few	TGTGCCACCAGCAGAGATTGGGGGCCAAGCACAAAAGAGACCCAGTACTTC	CATSRDWGPSTKETQYF
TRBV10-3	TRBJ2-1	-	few	TGTGCCATCAGTGAGTCGGCCTACAATGAGGAAGCCTACAATGAGCAGTTCTTC	CAISESAYNEEAYNEQFF
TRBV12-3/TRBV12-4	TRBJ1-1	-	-	TGTGCCAGCAGTTTTACCCAGAACACTGAAGCTTTCTTT	CASSFTQNTEAFF